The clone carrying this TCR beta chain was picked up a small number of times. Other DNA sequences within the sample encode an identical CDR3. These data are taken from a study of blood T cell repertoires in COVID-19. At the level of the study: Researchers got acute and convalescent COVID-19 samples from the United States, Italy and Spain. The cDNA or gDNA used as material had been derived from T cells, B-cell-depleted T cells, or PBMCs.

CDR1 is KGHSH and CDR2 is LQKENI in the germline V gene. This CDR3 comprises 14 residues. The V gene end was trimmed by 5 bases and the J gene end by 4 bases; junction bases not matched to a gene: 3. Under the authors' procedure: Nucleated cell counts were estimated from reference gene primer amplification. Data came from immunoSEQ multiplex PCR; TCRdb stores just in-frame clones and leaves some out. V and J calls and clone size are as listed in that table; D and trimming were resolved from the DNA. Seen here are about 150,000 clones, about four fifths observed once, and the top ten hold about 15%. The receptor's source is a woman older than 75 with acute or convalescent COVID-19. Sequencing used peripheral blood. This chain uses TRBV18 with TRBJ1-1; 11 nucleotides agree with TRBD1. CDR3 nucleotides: TGTGCCAGCTCAACCGGGACAGGGGGCACTGAAGCTTTCTTT. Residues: CASSTGTGGTEAFF.